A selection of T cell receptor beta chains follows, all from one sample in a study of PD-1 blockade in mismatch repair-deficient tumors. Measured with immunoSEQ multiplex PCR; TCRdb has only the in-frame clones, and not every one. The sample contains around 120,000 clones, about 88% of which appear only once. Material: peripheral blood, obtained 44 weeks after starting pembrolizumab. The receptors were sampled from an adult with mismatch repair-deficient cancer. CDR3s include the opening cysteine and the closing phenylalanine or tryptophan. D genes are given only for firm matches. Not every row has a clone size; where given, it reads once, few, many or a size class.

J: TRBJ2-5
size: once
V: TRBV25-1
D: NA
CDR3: CASSEYLRVGGETQYF
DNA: TGTGCCAGCAGTGAATATTTGAGGGTGGGGGGAGAGACCCAGTACTTC

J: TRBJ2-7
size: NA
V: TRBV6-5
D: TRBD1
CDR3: CASSYGQGVYEQYF
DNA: TGTGCCAGCAGTTACGGACAGGGAGTCTACGAGCAGTACTTC

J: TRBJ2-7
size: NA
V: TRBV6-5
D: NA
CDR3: CASSYSMVHEQYF
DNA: TGTGCCAGCAGTTACTCGATGGTCCACGAGCAGTACTTC

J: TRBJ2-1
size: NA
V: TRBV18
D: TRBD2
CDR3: CASSQSGSPYNEQFF
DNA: TGTGCCAGCTCACAGAGCGGGAGCCCTTACAATGAGCAGTTCTTC

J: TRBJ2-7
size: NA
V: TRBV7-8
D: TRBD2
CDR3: CASSAPRLAGVEVLWEQYF
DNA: TGTGCCAGCAGCGCTCCACGACTAGCGGGAGTTGAAGTGTTATGGGAGCAGTACTTC

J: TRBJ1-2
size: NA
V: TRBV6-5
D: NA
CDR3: CASREGQGGYTF
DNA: TGTGCCAGCAGGGAGGGGCAGGGCGGCTACACCTTC

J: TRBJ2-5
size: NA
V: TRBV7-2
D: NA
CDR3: CASSLAVVETQYF
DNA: TGTGCCAGTAGCTTAGCGGTCGTTGAGACCCAGTACTTC

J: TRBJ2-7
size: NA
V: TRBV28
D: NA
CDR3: CASSRRNEQYF
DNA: TGTGCCAGCAGTAGGAGGAACGAGCAGTACTTC

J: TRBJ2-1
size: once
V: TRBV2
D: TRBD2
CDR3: CASSVEGLSNNEQFF
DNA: TGTGCCAGCAGTGTTGAGGGACTAAGTAACAATGAGCAGTTCTTC

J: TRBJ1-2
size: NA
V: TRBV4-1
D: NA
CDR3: CASSQVDSKFYGYTF
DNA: TGCGCCAGCAGCCAAGTGGACAGCAAATTCTATGGCTACACCTTC

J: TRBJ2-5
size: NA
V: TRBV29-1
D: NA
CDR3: CSVEPVQGFGSQYF
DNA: TGCAGCGTTGAACCAGTACAGGGATTTGGCTCCCAGTACTTC

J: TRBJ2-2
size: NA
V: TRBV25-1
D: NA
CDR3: CASSPTGGLTGELFF
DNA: TGTGCCAGCAGCCCCACCGGGGGGCTCACCGGGGAGCTGTTTTTT

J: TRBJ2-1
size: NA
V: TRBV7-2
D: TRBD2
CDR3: CASSSPGTSGTYNEQFF
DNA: TGTGCCAGCAGCTCCCCAGGGACTAGCGGGACTTACAATGAGCAGTTCTTC

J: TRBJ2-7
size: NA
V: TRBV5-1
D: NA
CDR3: CASKTRQRYEQYF
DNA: TGCGCCAGCAAGACCCGACAGCGCTACGAGCAGTACTTC

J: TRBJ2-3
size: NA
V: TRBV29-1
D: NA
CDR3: CSVDNSLERTDTQYF
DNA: TGCAGCGTTGATAATTCTCTGGAGCGCACAGATACGCAGTATTTT

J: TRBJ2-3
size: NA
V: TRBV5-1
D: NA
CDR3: CASSLLGGKGTDTQYF
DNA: TGCGCCAGCAGCTTGTTGGGCGGGAAAGGCACAGATACGCAGTATTTT

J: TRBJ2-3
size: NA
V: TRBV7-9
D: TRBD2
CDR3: CASSPRSGTSANTQYF
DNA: TGTGCCAGCAGCCCAAGGTCGGGGACTAGCGCCAATACGCAGTATTTT

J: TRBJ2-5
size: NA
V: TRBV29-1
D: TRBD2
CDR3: CSVERVAGGGGETQYF
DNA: TGCAGCGTTGAAAGGGTTGCGGGAGGAGGGGGAGAGACCCAGTACTTC

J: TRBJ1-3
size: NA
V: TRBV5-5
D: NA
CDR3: CASSLVVGGYGNTIYF
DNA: TGTGCCAGCAGCTTGGTCGTAGGGGGGTACGGAAACACCATATATTTT

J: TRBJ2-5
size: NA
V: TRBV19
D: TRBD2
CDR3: CASSMTSGKETQYF
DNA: TGTGCCAGTAGCATGACTAGCGGGAAAGAGACCCAGTACTTC

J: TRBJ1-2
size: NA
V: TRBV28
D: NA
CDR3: CASRRDRPNYGYTF
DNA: TGTGCCAGCAGACGAGACAGGCCTAACTATGGCTACACCTTC

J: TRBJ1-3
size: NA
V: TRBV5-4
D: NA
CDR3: CASSLPGLSGNTIYF
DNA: TGTGCCAGCAGCTTGCCAGGCCTCTCTGGAAACACCATATATTTT

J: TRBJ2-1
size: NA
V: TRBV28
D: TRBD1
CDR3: CASSGTGYAYNEQFF
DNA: TGTGCCAGCAGTGGGACAGGATACGCCTACAATGAGCAGTTCTTC

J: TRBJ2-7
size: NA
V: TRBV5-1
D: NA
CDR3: CASSLAGGSEQYF
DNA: TGCGCCAGCAGCTTGGCCGGGGGAAGCGAGCAGTACTTC

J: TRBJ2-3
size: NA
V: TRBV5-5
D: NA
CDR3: CASSSRTSFDTQYF
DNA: TGTGCCAGCAGCTCTCGGACCAGCTTCGATACGCAGTATTTT

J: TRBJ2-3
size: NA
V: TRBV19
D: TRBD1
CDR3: CASSKGQRYTDTQYF
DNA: TGTGCCAGTAGCAAGGGACAGCGGTACACAGATACGCAGTATTTT